A selection of T cell receptor beta chains follows, all from one sample in a study of regulatory T cells. Only in-frame clones appear in the TCRdb table, and some are missing; sequencing was by immunoSEQ multiplex PCR. The table lists 6,000 or so clones, more than 80% of them singletons. Sequencing was carried out using CD4+ Tregs sorted from blood. The receptors originated from a person in their late teens or twenties with CD3G deficiency. Both conserved end residues are part of each CDR3. A D gene is named only where the DNA matches it firmly. Clone size appears in some rows only: once, few, many, or a class for an expanded clone.

clone size: .; V gene: TRBV6-9; J gene: TRBJ2-1; D gene: .; CDR3 DNA: TGTGCCCCATCGAGGGGCAATGAGCAGTTCTTC; CDR3 protein: CAPSRGNEQFF
clone size: .; V gene: TRBV7-2; J gene: TRBJ2-7; D gene: TRBD2; CDR3 DNA: TGTGCCAGCAGCACCAGTAGCGGGGGGTTCTACGAGCAGTACTTC; CDR3 protein: CASSTSSGGFYEQYF
clone size: .; V gene: TRBV7-9; J gene: TRBJ2-1; D gene: .; CDR3 DNA: TGTGCCAGCAGCGAATACCCCGGATATGAGCAGTTCTTC; CDR3 protein: CASSEYPGYEQFF
clone size: once; V gene: TRBV23-1; J gene: TRBJ2-1; D gene: .; CDR3 DNA: TGCGCCAGCATTGGGGGGGCGGACCTCAATGAGCAGTTCTTC; CDR3 protein: CASIGGADLNEQFF
clone size: .; V gene: TRBV5-1; J gene: TRBJ2-1; D gene: TRBD2; CDR3 DNA: TGCGCCAGCAGCGGGGACGGACTAGCGGGTATAGGAGTAAATGAGCAGTTCTTC; CDR3 protein: CASSGDGLAGIGVNEQFF
clone size: .; V gene: TRBV18; J gene: TRBJ2-1; D gene: .; CDR3 DNA: TGTGCCAGCTCACCACTGGGACTTTCCAATGAGCAGTTCTTC; CDR3 protein: CASSPLGLSNEQFF
clone size: few; V gene: TRBV28; J gene: TRBJ2-6; D gene: .; CDR3 DNA: TGTGCCAGCAGCCCCGGGGATCTAAGGCTCTCTGGGGCCAACGTCCTGACTTTC; CDR3 protein: CASSPGDLRLSGANVLTF
clone size: .; V gene: TRBV28; J gene: TRBJ2-1; D gene: TRBD2; CDR3 DNA: TGTGCCAGCAGTGGATTTCGGACTAGCGGGAGGCCAGGGGAGCAGTTCTTC; CDR3 protein: CASSGFRTSGRPGEQFF
clone size: .; V gene: TRBV5-1; J gene: TRBJ2-5; D gene: TRBD2; CDR3 DNA: TGCGCCAGCAGCTGGACTAGCACGGAAGAGACCCAGTACTTC; CDR3 protein: CASSWTSTEETQYF
clone size: .; V gene: TRBV14; J gene: TRBJ2-1; D gene: TRBD2; CDR3 DNA: TGTGCCAGCAGCCAAAGGAGCGGGAGGGCCAATGAGCAGTTCTTC; CDR3 protein: CASSQRSGRANEQFF
clone size: .; V gene: TRBV19; J gene: TRBJ2-6; D gene: .; CDR3 DNA: TGTGCCAGTTCCCGGGACACCGTGCCGGGTGGGGCCAACGTCCTGACTTTC; CDR3 protein: CASSRDTVPGGANVLTF
clone size: .; V gene: TRBV6-1; J gene: TRBJ2-7; D gene: .; CDR3 DNA: TGTGCCAGCAGTGAACGGAAAAGCTCCTACGAGCAGTACTTC; CDR3 protein: CASSERKSSYEQYF
clone size: .; V gene: TRBV5-1; J gene: TRBJ2-5; D gene: TRBD2; CDR3 DNA: TGCGCCAGCAGTGGTAGCGGGGGGGTCCGAGAGACCCAGTACTTC; CDR3 protein: CASSGSGGVRETQYF
clone size: .; V gene: TRBV28; J gene: TRBJ1-5; D gene: .; CDR3 DNA: TGTGCCAGCAGTTTACCCGGGCAGCCCCAGCATTTT; CDR3 protein: CASSLPGQPQHF
clone size: .; V gene: TRBV11-3; J gene: TRBJ2-3; D gene: TRBD2; CDR3 DNA: TGTGCCAGCAGCTTCTCGGGACTAGAGATAAATACGCAGTATTTT; CDR3 protein: CASSFSGLEINTQYF
clone size: once; V gene: TRBV5-1; J gene: TRBJ2-3; D gene: TRBD2; CDR3 DNA: TGCGCCAGCAGCTTGGGAGCTAGCGGGAGAAATACGCAGTATTTT; CDR3 protein: CASSLGASGRNTQYF
clone size: .; V gene: TRBV6-1; J gene: TRBJ2-7; D gene: .; CDR3 DNA: TGTGCCAGCAGTGAAGTGGCGGGTCGGTTCGAGCAGTACTTC; CDR3 protein: CASSEVAGRFEQYF
clone size: .; V gene: TRBV5-1; J gene: TRBJ1-1; D gene: .; CDR3 DNA: TGCGCCAGCAGCCTCTTCCCGGGGGCGATGAACACTGAAGCTTTCTTT; CDR3 protein: CASSLFPGAMNTEAFF
clone size: .; V gene: TRBV11-2; J gene: TRBJ2-1; D gene: .; CDR3 DNA: TGTGCCAGCAGCCCCTCGTGGCGGGCTGAGCAGTTCTTC; CDR3 protein: CASSPSWRAEQFF
clone size: .; V gene: TRBV19; J gene: TRBJ1-6; D gene: .; CDR3 DNA: TGTGCCAGTAGTATGGAAGGCGGGGGCAATTCACCCCTCCACTTT; CDR3 protein: CASSMEGGGNSPLHF
clone size: .; V gene: TRBV19; J gene: TRBJ2-3; D gene: TRBD1; CDR3 DNA: TGTGCCAGTAGTATAGGGACAGGGGCAGATACGCAGTATTTT; CDR3 protein: CASSIGTGADTQYF
clone size: .; V gene: TRBV9; J gene: TRBJ2-3; D gene: .; CDR3 DNA: TGTGCCAGCAGCGTAGGGTCTAGCCCCACAGATACGCAGTATTTT; CDR3 protein: CASSVGSSPTDTQYF
clone size: .; V gene: TRBV5-1; J gene: TRBJ1-1; D gene: .; CDR3 DNA: TGCGCCAGCAGAATACAGGGCGACCTCCCTCCTTTCTTT; CDR3 protein: CASRIQGDLPPFF
clone size: .; V gene: TRBV5-1; J gene: TRBJ2-3; D gene: .; CDR3 DNA: TGCGCCAGCAGCTTGGCTTCGAACCCGGGGGATACGCAGTATTTT; CDR3 protein: CASSLASNPGDTQYF
clone size: large; V gene: TRBV12-2; J gene: TRBJ1-5; D gene: .; CDR3 DNA: TGTGCAAGTCGCTTACGGGCAGAGCCCCAGCATTTT; CDR3 protein: CASRLRAEPQHF
clone size: .; V gene: TRBV27; J gene: TRBJ1-5; D gene: .; CDR3 DNA: TGTGCCAGCAGTTTCCAGACGAGGAGCAATCAGCCCCAGCATTTT; CDR3 protein: CASSFQTRSNQPQHF
clone size: .; V gene: TRBV5-1; J gene: TRBJ2-2; D gene: .; CDR3 DNA: TGCGCCAGCAGCTCTGCAGGGCACACCGGGGAGCTGTTTTTT; CDR3 protein: CASSSAGHTGELFF
clone size: .; V gene: TRBV10-3; J gene: TRBJ2-7; D gene: TRBD1; CDR3 DNA: TGTGCCACTGCGCGGACAGGGCGCTCCTACGAGCAGTACTTC; CDR3 protein: CATARTGRSYEQYF
clone size: .; V gene: TRBV5-1; J gene: TRBJ1-1; D gene: .; CDR3 DNA: TGCGCCAGCAGCTTAGAGGGAGGGGGCACTGAAGCTTTCTTT; CDR3 protein: CASSLEGGGTEAFF
clone size: .; V gene: TRBV6-1; J gene: TRBJ2-6; D gene: .; CDR3 DNA: TGTGCCAGCAGTGCGGGCTGGGCCAACGTCCTGACTTTC; CDR3 protein: CASSAGWANVLTF
clone size: .; V gene: TRBV5-5; J gene: TRBJ2-6; D gene: .; CDR3 DNA: TGTGCCAGCAGCCCACAAATAGGGGGGAATGGGGCCAACGTCCTGACTTTC; CDR3 protein: CASSPQIGGNGANVLTF
clone size: .; V gene: TRBV30; J gene: TRBJ2-5; D gene: TRBD1; CDR3 DNA: TGTGCCTGCGACAGGGGGCGGCGAGAGACCCAGTACTTC; CDR3 protein: CACDRGRRETQYF
clone size: .; V gene: TRBV5-1; J gene: TRBJ2-1; D gene: TRBD2; CDR3 DNA: TGCGCCAGCAGCGCCACTAGCGGGAGTGGGGATGAGCAGTTCTTC; CDR3 protein: CASSATSGSGDEQFF
clone size: .; V gene: TRBV11-2; J gene: TRBJ1-2; D gene: .; CDR3 DNA: TGTGCCAGCAGCTTAGCCGCAGCCTATGGCTACACCTTC; CDR3 protein: CASSLAAAYGYTF
clone size: .; V gene: TRBV28; J gene: TRBJ2-4; D gene: .; CDR3 DNA: TGTGCCAGCTGTGGGAGGGGGGCCAAAAACATTCAGTACTTC; CDR3 protein: CASCGRGAKNIQYF
clone size: .; V gene: TRBV19; J gene: TRBJ1-1; D gene: .; CDR3 DNA: TGTGCCAGTATGTGGGATCCTCGGGGCACTGAAGCTTTCTTT; CDR3 protein: CASMWDPRGTEAFF
clone size: once; V gene: TRBV10-3; J gene: TRBJ1-6; D gene: TRBD1; CDR3 DNA: TGTGCCATCAGTGAGTCGAGTGGGACAGGGGGTTCACCCCTCCACTTT; CDR3 protein: CAISESSGTGGSPLHF
clone size: .; V gene: TRBV28; J gene: TRBJ1-5; D gene: .; CDR3 DNA: TGTGCCAGCAGTTTGTCGGCAGGGGTTGGTCAGCCCCAGCATTTT; CDR3 protein: CASSLSAGVGQPQHF
clone size: .; V gene: TRBV7-2; J gene: TRBJ2-7; D gene: .; CDR3 DNA: TGTGCCAGCAGCTTAGTGATGGGGGGCGAGCAGTACTTC; CDR3 protein: CASSLVMGGEQYF
clone size: .; V gene: TRBV6-1; J gene: TRBJ1-1; D gene: .; CDR3 DNA: TGTGCCAGCAGGGAGAGGGGCAGGAGGACTGAAGCTTTCTTT; CDR3 protein: CASRERGRRTEAFF
clone size: .; V gene: TRBV5-1; J gene: TRBJ2-3; D gene: TRBD2; CDR3 DNA: TGCGCCAGCAGCTTTGGGATAGCGGGGTTGGATACGCAGTATTTT; CDR3 protein: CASSFGIAGLDTQYF
clone size: .; V gene: TRBV7-3; J gene: TRBJ2-7; D gene: TRBD2; CDR3 DNA: TGTGCCAGCAGCTTCGGAGCGGGGGGTCTCTACGAGCAGTACTTC; CDR3 protein: CASSFGAGGLYEQYF
clone size: .; V gene: TRBV11-2; J gene: TRBJ1-1; D gene: .; CDR3 DNA: TGTGCCAGCAGTCGAGGTCGAGGGAACACTGAAGCTTTCTTT; CDR3 protein: CASSRGRGNTEAFF
clone size: .; V gene: TRBV6-1; J gene: TRBJ1-1; D gene: TRBD1; CDR3 DNA: TGTGCCAGCAGGGTTGAAGGGACAGGGGCCACTGAAGCTTTCTTT; CDR3 protein: CASRVEGTGATEAFF
clone size: once; V gene: TRBV5-1; J gene: TRBJ1-1; D gene: TRBD1; CDR3 DNA: TGCGCCAGCAGCGCCACGACAGGGGGTGGAACTGAAGCTTTCTTT; CDR3 protein: CASSATTGGGTEAFF
clone size: once; V gene: TRBV10-3; J gene: TRBJ2-3; D gene: TRBD1; CDR3 DNA: TGTGCCATCGGACAGGAAAGGTTCGATACGCAGTATTTT; CDR3 protein: CAIGQERFDTQYF
clone size: .; V gene: TRBV7-9; J gene: TRBJ2-3; D gene: TRBD2; CDR3 DNA: TGTGCCAGCGGAGAGCGGGGGAGCACAGATACGCAGTATTTT; CDR3 protein: CASGERGSTDTQYF
clone size: .; V gene: TRBV28; J gene: TRBJ2-3; D gene: .; CDR3 DNA: TGTGCCAGCAGTTTTACCAAGCCTACGGAAGATACGCAGTATTTT; CDR3 protein: CASSFTKPTEDTQYF
clone size: .; V gene: TRBV5-1; J gene: TRBJ2-3; D gene: .; CDR3 DNA: TGCGCCAGCAGCCCGGGTAAACAACGAGATACGCAGTATTTT; CDR3 protein: CASSPGKQRDTQYF